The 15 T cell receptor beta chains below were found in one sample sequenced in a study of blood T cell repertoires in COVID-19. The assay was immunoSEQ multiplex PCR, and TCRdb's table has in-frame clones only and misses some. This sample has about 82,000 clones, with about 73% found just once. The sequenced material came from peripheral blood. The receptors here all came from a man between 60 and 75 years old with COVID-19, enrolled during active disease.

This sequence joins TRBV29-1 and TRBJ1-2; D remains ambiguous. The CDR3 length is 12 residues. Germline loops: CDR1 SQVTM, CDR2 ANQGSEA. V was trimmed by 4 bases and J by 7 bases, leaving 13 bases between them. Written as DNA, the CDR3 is TGCAGCGTTGGCCCCCTGGCGGGTGGCTACACCTTC. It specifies CSVGPLAGGYTF.

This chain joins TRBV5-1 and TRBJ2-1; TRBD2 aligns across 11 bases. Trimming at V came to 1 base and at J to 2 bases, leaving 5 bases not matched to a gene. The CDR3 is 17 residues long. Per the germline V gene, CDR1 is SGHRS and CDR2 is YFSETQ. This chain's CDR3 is CASSLLAGGFTYNEQFF. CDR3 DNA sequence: TGCGCCAGCAGCTTGCTAGCGGGGGGTTTCACCTACAATGAGCAGTTCTTC.

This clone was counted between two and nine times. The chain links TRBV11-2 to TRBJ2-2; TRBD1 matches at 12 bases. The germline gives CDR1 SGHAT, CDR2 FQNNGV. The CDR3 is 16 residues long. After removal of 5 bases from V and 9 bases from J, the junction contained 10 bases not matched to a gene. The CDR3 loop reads CASSQGTGGVMRELFF. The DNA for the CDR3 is TGTGCCAGCAGCCAAGGGACAGGGGGCGTGATGAGGGAGCTGTTTTTT. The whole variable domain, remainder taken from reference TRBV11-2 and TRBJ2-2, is EAGVAQSPRYKIIEKRQSVAFWCNPISGHATLYWYQQILGQGPKLLIQFQNNGVVDDSQLPKDRFSAERLKGVDSTLKIQPAKLEDSAVYLCASSQGTGGVMRELFFGEGSRLTVL.

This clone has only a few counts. CDR3 region: CASGRGSSYEQYF. The CDR3 nucleotides are TGTGCCAGTGGGCGTGGGAGCTCCTACGAGCAGTACTTC. The chain combines TRBV19 with TRBJ2-7, with D tentatively TRBD2 (5 bases). Trimming took off 8 bases at V and 0 bases at J, with 11 bases between the two ends. This CDR3 has 13 amino acids. In germline, CDR1 is LNHDA, CDR2 SQIVND (reference sequence).

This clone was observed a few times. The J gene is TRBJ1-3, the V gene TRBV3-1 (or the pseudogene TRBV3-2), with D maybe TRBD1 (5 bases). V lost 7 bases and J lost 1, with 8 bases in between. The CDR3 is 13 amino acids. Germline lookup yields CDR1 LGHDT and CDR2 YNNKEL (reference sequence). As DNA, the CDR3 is TGTGCCAGCACCAGGGTGTCTGGAAACACCATATATTTT. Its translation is CASTRVSGNTIYF.

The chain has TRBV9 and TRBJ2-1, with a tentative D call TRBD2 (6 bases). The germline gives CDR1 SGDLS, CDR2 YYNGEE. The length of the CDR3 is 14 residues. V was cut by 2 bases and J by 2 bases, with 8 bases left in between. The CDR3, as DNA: TGTGCCAGCAGCGTCGGGGGAACCTACAATGAGCAGTTCTTC. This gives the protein CASSVGGTYNEQFF.

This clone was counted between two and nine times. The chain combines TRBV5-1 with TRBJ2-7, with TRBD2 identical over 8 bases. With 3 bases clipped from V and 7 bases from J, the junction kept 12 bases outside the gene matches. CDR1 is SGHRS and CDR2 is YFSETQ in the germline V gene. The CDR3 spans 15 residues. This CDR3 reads CASSSEAGVTREQYF. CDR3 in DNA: TGCGCCAGCAGCTCGGAAGCGGGAGTCACCCGAGAGCAGTACTTC.

The CDR3 DNA sequence: TGTGCCAGCAGCCTAGGGACAGATAGCAATCAGCCCCAGCATTTT. Translation: CASSLGTDSNQPQHF. V usage is TRBV7-6 and J usage is TRBJ1-5, with TRBD1 identical over 7 bases. CDR1 and CDR2 (germline): SGHVS, FNYEAQ. The CDR3 covers 15 residues. Trimming took 5 bases from V and 0 from J; bases not matched to a gene: 4.

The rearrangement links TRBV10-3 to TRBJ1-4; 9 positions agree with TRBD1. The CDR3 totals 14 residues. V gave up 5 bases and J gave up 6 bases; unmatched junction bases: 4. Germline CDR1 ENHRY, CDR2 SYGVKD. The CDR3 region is CAISSGQGDEKLFF. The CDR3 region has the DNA TGTGCCATCAGTTCGGGACAGGGTGATGAAAAACTGTTTTTT.

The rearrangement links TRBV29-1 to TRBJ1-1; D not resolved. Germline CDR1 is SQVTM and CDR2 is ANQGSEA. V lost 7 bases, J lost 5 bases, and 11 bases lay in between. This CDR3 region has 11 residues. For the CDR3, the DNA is TGCAGCGGACTTTCGGTTACTGAAGCTTTCTTT. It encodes CSGLSVTEAFF.

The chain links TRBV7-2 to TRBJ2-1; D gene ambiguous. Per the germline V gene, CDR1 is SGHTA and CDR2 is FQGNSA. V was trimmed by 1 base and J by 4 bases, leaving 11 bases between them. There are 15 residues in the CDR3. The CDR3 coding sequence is TGTGCCAGCAGCTTAGGGGCAGTCCTATACAATGAGCAGTTCTTC. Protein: CASSLGAVLYNEQFF.

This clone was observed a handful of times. CDR3 residues: CASKVGTDQYEQYF. The CDR3 bases are TGTGCCAGCAAAGTGGGGACAGATCAATACGAGCAGTACTTC. The chain recombines TRBV5-4 with TRBJ2-7; 7 bases are shared with TRBD1. The CDR3 is made up of 14 amino acids. With V trimmed by 6 bases and J by 4 bases, 10 bases remained unmatched. Germline V gene sequence: CDR1 SGHNT, CDR2 YYREEE (reference sequence). Full variable domain (remainder filled in from reference TRBV5-4 and TRBJ2-7): ETGVTQSPTHLIKTRGQQVTLRCSSQSGHNTVSWYQQALGQGPQFIFQYYREEENGRGNFPPRFSGLQFPNYSSELNVNALELDDSALYLCASKVGTDQYEQYFGPGTRLTVT.

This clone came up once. For the CDR3, the DNA is TGTGCCAGCAGCTCGGGGGGGAGCTCCTACGAGCAGTACTTC. Protein sequence: CASSSGGSSYEQYF. J is TRBJ2-7 and V is TRBV11-3; TRBD2 agrees at 8 bases. Unmatched junction bases numbered 2, after V lost 4 bases and J lost 0 bases. Per the germline V gene, CDR1 is SGHNT and CDR2 is YENEEA. The CDR3 runs to 14 residues.

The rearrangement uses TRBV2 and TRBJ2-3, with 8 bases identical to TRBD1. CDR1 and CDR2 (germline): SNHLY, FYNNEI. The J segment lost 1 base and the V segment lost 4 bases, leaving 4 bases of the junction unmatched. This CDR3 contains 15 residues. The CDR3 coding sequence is TGTGCCAGCAGTGCTCAGACAGGGGGCACAGATACGCAGTATTTT. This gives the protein CASSAQTGGTDTQYF.

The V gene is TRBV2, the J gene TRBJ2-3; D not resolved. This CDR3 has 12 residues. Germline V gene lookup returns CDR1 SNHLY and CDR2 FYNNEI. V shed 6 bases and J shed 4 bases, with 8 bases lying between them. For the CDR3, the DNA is TGTGCCAGCAGACTCTACTCAGATACGCAGTATTTT. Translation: CASRLYSDTQYF.